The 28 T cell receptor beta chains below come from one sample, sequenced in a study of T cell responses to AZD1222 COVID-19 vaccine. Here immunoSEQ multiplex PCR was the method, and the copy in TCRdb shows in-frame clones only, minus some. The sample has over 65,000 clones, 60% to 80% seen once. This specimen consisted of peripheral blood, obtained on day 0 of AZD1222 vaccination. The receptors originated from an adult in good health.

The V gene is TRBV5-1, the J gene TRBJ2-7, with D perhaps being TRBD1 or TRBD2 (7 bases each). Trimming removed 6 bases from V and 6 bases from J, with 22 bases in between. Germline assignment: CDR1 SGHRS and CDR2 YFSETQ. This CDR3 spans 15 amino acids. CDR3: CASTPGGTDLLEQYF. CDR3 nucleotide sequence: TGCGCCAGCACCCCCGGGGGGACAGATCTCCTCGAGCAGTACTTC.

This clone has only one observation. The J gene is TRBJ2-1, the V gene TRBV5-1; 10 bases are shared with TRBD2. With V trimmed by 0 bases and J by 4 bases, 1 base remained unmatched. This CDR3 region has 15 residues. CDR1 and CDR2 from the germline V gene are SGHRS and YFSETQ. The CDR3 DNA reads TGCGCCAGCAGCTTGGAAGCGGGAGGGTACAATGAGCAGTTCTTC. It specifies CASSLEAGGYNEQFF. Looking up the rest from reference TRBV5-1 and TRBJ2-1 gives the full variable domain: KAGVTQTPRYLIKTRGQQVTLSCSPISGHRSVSWYQQTPGQGLQFLFEYFSETQRNKGNFPGRFSGRQFSNSRSEMNVSTLELGDSALYLCASSLEAGGYNEQFFGPGTRLTVL.

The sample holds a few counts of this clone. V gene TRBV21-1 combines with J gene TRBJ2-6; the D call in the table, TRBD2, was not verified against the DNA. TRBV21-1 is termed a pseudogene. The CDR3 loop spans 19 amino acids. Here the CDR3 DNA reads TGTGCCAGCAGCAATTCTAGCGACAAAGAATACTCTGGGGCCAACGTCCTGACTTTC. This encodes CASSNSSDKEYSGANVLTF.

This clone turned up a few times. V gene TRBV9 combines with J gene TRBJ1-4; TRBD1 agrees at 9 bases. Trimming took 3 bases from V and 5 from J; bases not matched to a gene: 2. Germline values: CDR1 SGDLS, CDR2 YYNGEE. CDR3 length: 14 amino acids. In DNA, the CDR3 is TGTGCCAGCAGCGCAGGGACAGGGAATGAAAAACTGTTTTTT. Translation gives CASSAGTGNEKLFF.

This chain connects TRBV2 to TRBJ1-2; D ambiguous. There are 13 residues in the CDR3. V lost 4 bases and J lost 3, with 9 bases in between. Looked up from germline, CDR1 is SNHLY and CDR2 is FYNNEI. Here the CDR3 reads CASSGETHYGYTF. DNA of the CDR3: TGTGCCAGCAGTGGAGAAACTCACTATGGCTACACCTTC. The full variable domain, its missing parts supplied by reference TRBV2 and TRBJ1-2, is EPEVTQTPSHQVTQMGQEVILRCVPISNHLYFYWYRQILGQKVEFLVSFYNNEISEKSEIFDDQFSVERPDGSNFTLKIRSTKLEDSAMYFCASSGETHYGYTFGSGTRLTVV.

CDR3 in DNA: TGCGCCAGCAGCTTGGCGATCGACAATGAGCAGTTCTTC. Protein sequence: CASSLAIDNEQFF. The chain recombines TRBV5-1 with TRBJ2-1; no reliable D call. The germline V gene encodes CDR1 SGHRS and CDR2 YFSETQ. CDR3 length: 13 amino acids. Trimming shortened V by 0 bases and J by 5 bases, and 6 bases separated the two germline ends.

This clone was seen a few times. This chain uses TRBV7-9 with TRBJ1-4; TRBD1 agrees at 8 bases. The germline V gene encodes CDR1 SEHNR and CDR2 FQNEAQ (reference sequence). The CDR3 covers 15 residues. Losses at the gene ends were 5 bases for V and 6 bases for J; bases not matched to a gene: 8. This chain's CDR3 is CASSPPATGDEKLFF. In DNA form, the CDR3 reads TGTGCCAGCAGCCCCCCGGCGACAGGGGATGAAAAACTGTTTTTT.

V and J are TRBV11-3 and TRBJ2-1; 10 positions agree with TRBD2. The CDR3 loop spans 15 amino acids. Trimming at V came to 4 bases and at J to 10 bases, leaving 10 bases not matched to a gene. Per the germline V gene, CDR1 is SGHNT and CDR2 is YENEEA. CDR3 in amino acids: CASSSPLAGDFEQFF. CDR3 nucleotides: TGTGCCAGCAGCTCCCCTCTAGCGGGAGATTTCGAGCAGTTCTTC.

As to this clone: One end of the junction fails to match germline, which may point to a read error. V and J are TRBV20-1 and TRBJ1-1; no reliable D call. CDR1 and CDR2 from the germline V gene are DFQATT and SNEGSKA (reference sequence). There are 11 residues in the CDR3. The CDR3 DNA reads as TGCAGTGCTAGAGATAGGGCAACGTCGGTCTTT. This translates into CSARDRATSVF.

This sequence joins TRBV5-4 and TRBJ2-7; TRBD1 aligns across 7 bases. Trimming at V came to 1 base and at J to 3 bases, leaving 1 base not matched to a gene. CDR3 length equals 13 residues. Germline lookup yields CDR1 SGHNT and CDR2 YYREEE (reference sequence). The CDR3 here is CASSLNRGYEQYF. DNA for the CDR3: TGTGCCAGCAGCTTGAACAGGGGCTACGAGCAGTACTTC.

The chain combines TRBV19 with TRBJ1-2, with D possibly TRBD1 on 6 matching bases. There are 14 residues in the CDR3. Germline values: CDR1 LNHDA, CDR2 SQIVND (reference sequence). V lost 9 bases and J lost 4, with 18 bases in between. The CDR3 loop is CASTEGGVGYGYTF. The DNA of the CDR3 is TGTGCCAGCACTGAGGGGGGTGTTGGCTATGGCTACACCTTC.

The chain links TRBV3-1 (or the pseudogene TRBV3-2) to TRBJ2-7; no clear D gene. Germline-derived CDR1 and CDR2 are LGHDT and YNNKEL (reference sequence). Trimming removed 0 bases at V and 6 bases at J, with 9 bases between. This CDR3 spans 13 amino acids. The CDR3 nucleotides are TGTGCCAGCAGCCAAGAGACTGTAAGCGAGCAGTACTTC. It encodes CASSQETVSEQYF.

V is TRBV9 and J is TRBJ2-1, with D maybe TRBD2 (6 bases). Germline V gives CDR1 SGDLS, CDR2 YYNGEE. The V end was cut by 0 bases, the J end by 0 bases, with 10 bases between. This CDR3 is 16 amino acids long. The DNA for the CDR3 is TGTGCCAGCAGCGTAGGGAGTAGCGGCTCCTACAATGAGCAGTTCTTC. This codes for CASSVGSSGSYNEQFF.

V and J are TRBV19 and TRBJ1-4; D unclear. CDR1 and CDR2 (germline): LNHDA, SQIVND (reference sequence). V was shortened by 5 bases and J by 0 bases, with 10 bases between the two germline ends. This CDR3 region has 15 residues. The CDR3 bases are TGTGCCAGTAGTCTCCGAGTACCAACTAATGAAAAACTGTTTTTT. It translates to CASSLRVPTNEKLFF.

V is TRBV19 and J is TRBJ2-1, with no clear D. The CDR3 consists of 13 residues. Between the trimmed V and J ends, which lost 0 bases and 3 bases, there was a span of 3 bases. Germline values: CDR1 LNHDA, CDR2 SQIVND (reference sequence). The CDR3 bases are TGTGCCAGTAGTATAGAGGACTACAATGAGCAGTTCTTC. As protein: CASSIEDYNEQFF. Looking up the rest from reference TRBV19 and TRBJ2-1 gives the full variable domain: DGGITQSPKYLFRKEGQNVTLSCEQNLNHDAMYWYRQDPGQGLRLIYYSQIVNDFQKGDIAEGYSVSREKKESFPLTVTSAQKNPTAFYLCASSIEDYNEQFFGPGTRLTVL.

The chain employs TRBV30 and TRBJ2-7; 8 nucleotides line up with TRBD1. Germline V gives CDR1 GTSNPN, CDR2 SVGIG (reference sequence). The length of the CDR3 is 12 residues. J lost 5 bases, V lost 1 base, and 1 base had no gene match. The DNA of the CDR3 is TGTGCCTGGAGTGCGACAGGGGACGAGCAGTACTTC. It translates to CAWSATGDEQYF. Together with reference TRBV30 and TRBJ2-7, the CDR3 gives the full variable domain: SQTIHQWPATLVQPVGSPLSLECTVEGTSNPNLYWYRQAAGRGLQLLFYSVGIGQISSEVPQNLSASRPQDRQFILSSKKLLLSDSGFYLCAWSATGDEQYFGPGTRLTVT.

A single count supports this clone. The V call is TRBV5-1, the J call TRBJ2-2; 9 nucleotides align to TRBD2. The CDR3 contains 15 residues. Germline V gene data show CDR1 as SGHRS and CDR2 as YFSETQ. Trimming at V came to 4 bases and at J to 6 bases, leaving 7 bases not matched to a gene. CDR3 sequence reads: CASSPVAGEAGELFF. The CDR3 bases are TGCGCCAGCAGCCCAGTAGCGGGAGAAGCCGGGGAGCTGTTTTTT.

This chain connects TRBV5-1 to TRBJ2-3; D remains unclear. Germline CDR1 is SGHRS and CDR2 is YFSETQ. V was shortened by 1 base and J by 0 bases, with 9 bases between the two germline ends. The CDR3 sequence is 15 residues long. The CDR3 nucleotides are TGCGCCAGCAGCTTGACGGATTCCAGCACAGATACGCAGTATTTT. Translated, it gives CASSLTDSSTDTQYF.

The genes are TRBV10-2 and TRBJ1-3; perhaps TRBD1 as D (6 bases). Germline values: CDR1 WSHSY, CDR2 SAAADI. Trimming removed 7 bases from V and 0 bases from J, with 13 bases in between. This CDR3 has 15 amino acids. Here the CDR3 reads CASTKGQLSGNTIYF. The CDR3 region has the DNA TGCGCCAGCACTAAGGGACAACTCTCTGGAAACACCATATATTTT.

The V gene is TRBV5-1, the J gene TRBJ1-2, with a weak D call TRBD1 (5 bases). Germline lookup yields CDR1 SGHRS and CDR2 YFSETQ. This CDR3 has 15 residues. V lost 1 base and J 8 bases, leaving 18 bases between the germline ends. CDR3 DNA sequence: TGCGCCAGCAGCTTGACGGGCAGGGCCGAAGAGGGCTACACCTTC. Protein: CASSLTGRAEEGYTF.

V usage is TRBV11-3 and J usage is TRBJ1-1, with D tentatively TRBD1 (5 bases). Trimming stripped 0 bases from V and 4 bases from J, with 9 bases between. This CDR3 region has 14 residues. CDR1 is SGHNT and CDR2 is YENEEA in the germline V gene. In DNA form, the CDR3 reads TGTGCCAGCAGCTTAGAATCGGGGGGCACTGAAGCTTTCTTT. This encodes CASSLESGGTEAFF.

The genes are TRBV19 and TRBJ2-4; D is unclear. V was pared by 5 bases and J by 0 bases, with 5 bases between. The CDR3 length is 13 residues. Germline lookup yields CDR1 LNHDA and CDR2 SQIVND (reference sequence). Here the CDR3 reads CASSSEAKNIQYF. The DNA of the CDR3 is TGTGCCAGTAGTTCGGAAGCCAAAAACATTCAGTACTTC.

The CDR3 sequence: CASSTSGIASEQFF. For the CDR3, the DNA is TGCGCCAGCAGCACTAGCGGGATCGCCAGTGAGCAGTTCTTC. The V and J genes are TRBV4-3 and TRBJ2-1; 10 bases are a match to TRBD2. Germline V gene lookup returns CDR1 LGHNA and CDR2 YSLEER. The CDR3 is 14 amino acids. After removal of 5 bases from V and 9 bases from J, the junction contained 7 bases not matched to a gene.

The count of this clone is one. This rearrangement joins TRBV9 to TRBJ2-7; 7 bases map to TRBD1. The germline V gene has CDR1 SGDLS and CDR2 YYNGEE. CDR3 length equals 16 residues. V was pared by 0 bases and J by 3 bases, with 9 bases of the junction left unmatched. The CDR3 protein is CASSVATGATLYEQYF. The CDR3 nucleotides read TGTGCCAGCAGCGTAGCTACAGGGGCGACCCTCTACGAGCAGTACTTC.

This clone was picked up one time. DNA for the CDR3: TGTGCCAGCAGCTTATGGGGGACAAGCGGCGAGCAGTTCTTC. This sequence encodes CASSLWGTSGEQFF. The rearrangement joins TRBV11-3 to TRBJ2-1; D is possibly TRBD1 (6 bases). Germline V gives CDR1 SGHNT, CDR2 YENEEA. This CDR3 has 14 amino acids. V lost 2 bases to trimming and J lost 10 bases, with 15 bases between them.

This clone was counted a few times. CDR3 DNA sequence: TGTGCCAGCAGCCCCCGAAGCGGAAACACCGGGGAGCTGTTTTTT. As protein: CASSPRSGNTGELFF. The chain recombines TRBV9 with TRBJ2-2; tentatively, D is TRBD2 (5 bases). Per the germline V gene, CDR1 is SGDLS and CDR2 is YYNGEE. Trimming took 4 bases from V and 2 from J, leaving 12 bases between them. The CDR3 length is 15 residues. The full variable domain, completed using reference TRBV9 and TRBJ2-2, is DSGVTQTPKHLITATGQRVTLRCSPRSGDLSVYWYQQSLDQGLQFLIQYYNGEERAKGNILERFSAQQFPDLHSELNLSSLELGDSALYFCASSPRSGNTGELFFGEGSRLTVL.

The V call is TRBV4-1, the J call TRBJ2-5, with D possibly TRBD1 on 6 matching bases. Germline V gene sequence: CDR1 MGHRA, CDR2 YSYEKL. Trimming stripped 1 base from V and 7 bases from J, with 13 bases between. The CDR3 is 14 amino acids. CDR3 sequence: CASSQGGGEATQYF. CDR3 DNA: TGCGCCAGCAGCCAAGGAGGGGGAGAGGCGACCCAGTACTTC.

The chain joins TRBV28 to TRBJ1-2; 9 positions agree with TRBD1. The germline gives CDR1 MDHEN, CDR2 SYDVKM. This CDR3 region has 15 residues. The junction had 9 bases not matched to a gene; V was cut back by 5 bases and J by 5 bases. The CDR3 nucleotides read TGTGCCAGCAGTCCCCTGGACAGGGGAACTTATGGCTACACCTTC. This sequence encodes CASSPLDRGTYGYTF.